Listed here are 30 T cell receptor beta chains from one sample, sequenced in a study of blood T cell repertoires in COVID-19. Using immunoSEQ multiplex PCR, the repertoire was profiled, and TCRdb retains in-frame clones only, with some absent. The sample carries 30,000 or so clones, roughly four fifths recorded once. Sequenced material: peripheral blood. The source of these receptors is a man aged 50-59 years with acute or convalescent COVID-19.

This chain uses TRBV29-1 with TRBJ2-2; 13 nucleotides match TRBD2. The CDR3 loop spans 15 amino acids. The V gene end was trimmed by 7 bases and the J gene end by 4 bases; junction bases not matched to a gene: 6. Germline V CDR1 and CDR2: SQVTM, ANQGSEA. The CDR3 sequence is CSAGLAGVGTGELFF. In nucleotides, the CDR3 is TGCAGCGCCGGACTAGCGGGAGTAGGCACCGGGGAGCTGTTTTTT.

The chain uses TRBV4-1 and TRBJ2-1, with 8 bases matching TRBD2. The J segment lost 8 bases and the V segment lost 4 bases, leaving 10 bases of the junction unmatched. Germline CDR1 is MGHRA and CDR2 is YSYEKL. CDR3 size: 15 residues. The CDR3 DNA follows: TGCGCCAGCAGCCCCGGGGGACTAGGAGTCGATGAGCAGTTCTTC. Translating gives CASSPGGLGVDEQFF.

This clone counts as medium-sized. The chain links TRBV28 to TRBJ2-2, with D possibly matching TRBD2 (5 bases). Trimming shortened V by 3 bases and J by 4 bases, and 6 bases separated the two germline ends. The CDR3 totals 13 residues. Germline CDR1 is MDHEN and CDR2 is SYDVKM. The CDR3: CASSLGSTGELFF. Here the CDR3 DNA reads TGTGCCAGCAGTTTGGGGAGCACCGGGGAGCTGTTTTTT.

This rearrangement joins TRBV18 to TRBJ1-1, with D possibly being TRBD1 (6 bases). V shed 4 bases and J shed 4 bases, with 10 bases lying between them. CDR3 length: 13 amino acids. Germline-derived CDR1 and CDR2 are KGHSH and LQKENI. CDR3 bases: TGTGCCAGCTCACACAGGGAGGGCACTGAAGCTTTCTTT. Translating gives CASSHREGTEAFF.

The J gene is TRBJ1-5, the V gene TRBV7-9; D gene unclear. The CDR3 totals 12 residues. Germline CDR1 SEHNR, CDR2 FQNEAQ (reference sequence). The V end was cut by 5 bases, the J end by 6 bases, with 8 bases between. DNA for the CDR3: TGTGCCAGCAGCCTGGGAGTTCAGCCCCAGCATTTT. This codes for CASSLGVQPQHF.

The chain is built from TRBV5-1 and TRBJ2-7, with 9 bases identical to TRBD1. Germline CDR1 and CDR2: SGHRS and YFSETQ. The CDR3 covers 13 residues. V shed 5 bases, J shed 6 bases, and the junction held 6 bases outside the gene matches. The CDR3 DNA reads TGCGCCAGCAGGCCCGGACAGGGGCCCGAGCAGTACTTC. This codes for CASRPGQGPEQYF.

V gene TRBV7-3 combines with J gene TRBJ2-2; tentatively, D is TRBD1 (6 bases). V dropped 3 bases and J dropped 4 bases, with 15 bases sitting between them. This CDR3 spans 16 amino acids. Germline V gene data show CDR1 as SGHTA and CDR2 as FQGTGA. The CDR3 loop reads CASSFTQGPLTGELFF. DNA of the CDR3: TGTGCCAGCAGCTTTACCCAGGGGCCCCTCACCGGGGAGCTGTTTTTT.

The V gene is TRBV28, the J gene TRBJ2-3, with D uncertain. Deletions cut 6 bases from V and 5 bases from J, with 9 bases between. The CDR3 length is 12 residues. Germline CDR1 MDHEN, CDR2 SYDVKM. The CDR3 is CASSLGKDTQYF. CDR3 nucleotide sequence: TGTGCCAGCAGCCTTGGCAAAGATACGCAGTATTTT.

The gene calls are TRBV29-1 and TRBJ2-1, with 7 bases lining up with TRBD2. V trimming: 5 bases; J trimming: 0 bases; junction bases outside the gene matches: 4. Per the germline V gene, CDR1 is SQVTM and CDR2 is ANQGSEA. This CDR3 comprises 14 residues. In DNA, the CDR3 is TGCAGCGTTCGGTCTAGCGGCTCCTACAATGAGCAGTTCTTC. It specifies CSVRSSGSYNEQFF.

The gene calls are TRBV5-1 and TRBJ1-5; 9 bases agree with TRBD1. This CDR3 is 14 amino acids long. Unmatched junction bases numbered 4, after V lost 3 bases and J lost 6 bases. Looked up from germline, CDR1 is SGHRS and CDR2 is YFSETQ. The DNA of the CDR3 is TGCGCCAGCAGCTCGGGACAGGGTAGTCAGCCCCAGCATTTT. It codes for CASSSGQGSQPQHF.

A single count supports this clone. The chain recombines TRBV11-2 with TRBJ1-4; the D gene is possibly TRBD1 (6 bases). V lost 3 bases and J lost 7, with 15 bases in between. The CDR3 spans 15 residues. Germline V lookup: CDR1 SGHAT, CDR2 FQNNGV. CDR3 nucleotides: TGTGCCAGCAGCTTCCTCAGGGGCAAGCGTGAAAAACTGTTTTTT. It encodes CASSFLRGKREKLFF. The variable domain in full, completed from reference TRBV11-2 and TRBJ1-4, reads EAGVAQSPRYKIIEKRQSVAFWCNPISGHATLYWYQQILGQGPKLLIQFQNNGVVDDSQLPKDRFSAERLKGVDSTLKIQPAKLEDSAVYLCASSFLRGKREKLFFGSGTQLSVL.

This clone was detected once. The chain links TRBV3-1 (or the pseudogene TRBV3-2) to TRBJ1-6, with D possibly TRBD1 on 6 matching bases. This CDR3 is 15 amino acids long. The germline V gene encodes CDR1 LGHDT and CDR2 YNNKEL (reference sequence). V was pared by 0 bases and J by 8 bases, with 11 bases between. CDR3 in amino acids: CASSQEYRVYSPLHF. The CDR3 nucleotides are TGTGCCAGCAGCCAAGAGTACAGGGTTTATTCACCCCTCCACTTT.

The chain couples TRBV19 to TRBJ1-6, with 7 positions matching TRBD1. Trimming took 7 bases from V and 7 from J; bases not matched to a gene: 7. This CDR3 spans 14 amino acids. Germline V gene sequence: CDR1 LNHDA, CDR2 SQIVND (reference sequence). CDR3 residues: CASNRQGGNSPLHF. CDR3 nucleotide sequence: TGTGCCAGTAACCGACAGGGCGGCAATTCACCCCTCCACTTT.

Turning to this clone: Other nucleotide sequences from this sample produce the same CDR3. The chain uses TRBV6-1 and TRBJ1-4; possibly TRBD1 for D (5 bases). CDR1 is MNHNS, CDR2 SASEGT, per germline. The ends were cut back, 0 bases at V and 5 bases at J, with 10 bases in the middle. This CDR3 is 15 amino acids long. The CDR3 protein is CASSEAKGQNEKLFF. The CDR3 region has the DNA TGTGCCAGCAGTGAAGCAAAGGGGCAGAATGAAAAACTGTTTTTT.

This chain joins TRBV5-1 and TRBJ2-5; D is uncertain. Germline loops: CDR1 SGHRS, CDR2 YFSETQ. The CDR3 contains 15 residues. V dropped 0 bases and J dropped 2 bases, with 11 bases sitting between them. The CDR3 sequence is CASSLADGGQETQYF. Here the CDR3 DNA reads TGCGCCAGCAGCTTGGCCGATGGCGGACAAGAGACCCAGTACTTC.

This clone was seen a few times. The CDR3 nucleotides are TGTGCCAGCAGTGACGGGACAGGGGGCAATTCACCCCTCCACTTT. Translation: CASSDGTGGNSPLHF. The rearrangement uses TRBV6-4 and TRBJ1-6; TRBD1 aligns across 12 bases. Unmatched junction bases numbered 0, after V lost 2 bases and J lost 7 bases. Germline V gene lookup returns CDR1 MRHNA and CDR2 SNTAGT. This CDR3 spans 15 amino acids.

The chain is built from TRBV10-1 and TRBJ2-1, with 7 bases fitting TRBD1. The V segment lost 5 bases and the J segment 1 base; nucleotides outside the gene matches: 8. Germline loops: CDR1 WNHNN, CDR2 SYGVQD (reference sequence). The CDR3 runs 16 residues. CDR3: CASSSRGPGSYNEQFF. The DNA for the CDR3 is TGCGCCAGCAGTTCTAGGGGGCCCGGTTCCTACAATGAGCAGTTCTTC.

This clone came up a few times. V gene TRBV3-1 (or the pseudogene TRBV3-2) combines with J gene TRBJ1-2, with D perhaps matching TRBD1 (6 bases). V was clipped by 2 bases and J by 6 bases, with 13 bases between them. The CDR3 runs to 14 residues. The germline gives CDR1 LGHDT, CDR2 YNNKEL (reference sequence). This CDR3 is CASSQQQGSDGYTF. The CDR3 DNA follows: TGTGCCAGCAGCCAACAACAGGGTTCGGATGGCTACACCTTC.

V and J are TRBV6-5 and TRBJ2-7; unclear D gene. Trimming left V 4 bases short and J 1 base short, with 17 bases between. The CDR3 consists of 16 residues. Per germline, CDR1 MNHEY and CDR2 SVGAGI. CDR3: CASSSPRLVGSYEQYF. In DNA, the CDR3 is TGTGCCAGCAGTTCCCCGCGGCTAGTTGGATCCTACGAGCAGTACTTC.

This chain joins TRBV9 and TRBJ2-6; TRBD1 matches at 8 bases. The CDR3 spans 19 residues. Trimming took 3 bases from V and 1 from J; bases not matched to a gene: 12. CDR1 and CDR2 from the germline V gene are SGDLS and YYNGEE. The CDR3 DNA is TGTGCCAGCAGCGGAAACCGGGACAGGTCCAATTCTGGGGCCAACGTCCTGACTTTC. Translating gives CASSGNRDRSNSGANVLTF.

This sequence joins TRBV13 and TRBJ1-2; no firm D call. Trimming took 5 bases from V and 5 from J, leaving 9 bases between them. The CDR3 extends over 12 amino acids. The germline V gene encodes CDR1 PRHDT and CDR2 FYEKMQ (reference sequence). The CDR3 DNA reads TGTGCCAGCAGCACAGATCAATATGGCTACACCTTC. Protein product: CASSTDQYGYTF.

The V call is TRBV27, the J call TRBJ1-1; possible D gene TRBD1, 5 bases. Germline CDR1 reads MNHEY; CDR2 reads SMNVEV (reference sequence). V was clipped by 0 bases and J by 5 bases, with 16 bases between them. The CDR3 length is 16 residues. The CDR3 protein is CASSLSRWGEETEAFF. In nucleotides, the CDR3 is TGTGCCAGCAGTTTATCGCGGTGGGGCGAGGAGACTGAAGCTTTCTTT.

The chain combines TRBV2 with TRBJ1-1, with 9 nucleotides matching TRBD1. Germline CDR1 SNHLY, CDR2 FYNNEI. J was trimmed by 4 bases and V by 6 bases; bases with no gene match: 6. The CDR3 is 14 amino acids. The CDR3 spells CASREGQGITEAFF. DNA for the CDR3: TGTGCCAGCAGGGAGGGACAGGGTATCACTGAAGCTTTCTTT.

This clone was counted a single time. The chain carries TRBV4-1 and TRBJ2-7; D gene uncertain. Trimming took 0 bases from V and 1 from J, leaving 10 bases between them. The CDR3 runs 15 residues. In germline, CDR1 is MGHRA, CDR2 YSYEKL. CDR3 DNA sequence: TGCGCCAGCAGCCAAGAATTGGGCACTTCCTACGAGCAGTACTTC. Translated, it gives CASSQELGTSYEQYF.

The rearrangement joins TRBV13 to TRBJ2-7, with 9 bases identical to TRBD1. Germline assignment: CDR1 PRHDT and CDR2 FYEKMQ (reference sequence). This CDR3 is 17 amino acids long. V dropped 0 bases and J dropped 4; count of bases not matched to a gene: 10. CDR3 in amino acids: CASSLGPGQGTPYEQYF. The DNA of the CDR3 is TGTGCCAGCAGCTTAGGCCCCGGACAGGGGACCCCTTACGAGCAGTACTTC.

The chain couples TRBV2 to TRBJ2-7; weak D call: TRBD2 (7 bases). CDR1 SNHLY and CDR2 FYNNEI come from the germline V gene. This CDR3 contains 16 residues. Trimming took off 2 bases at V and 3 bases at J, with 17 bases between the two ends. The CDR3 DNA follows: TGTGCCAGCAGTGAAACTGGGGGGGCCTTAAACTACGAGCAGTACTTC. This encodes CASSETGGALNYEQYF. Filled out from reference TRBV2 and TRBJ2-7, the complete variable domain reads EPEVTQTPSHQVTQMGQEVILRCVPISNHLYFYWYRQILGQKVEFLVSFYNNEISEKSEIFDDQFSVERPDGSNFTLKIRSTKLEDSAMYFCASSETGGALNYEQYFGPGTRLTVT.

This chain links TRBV7-8 with TRBJ2-2; 7 nucleotides align to TRBD2. Germline-derived CDR1 and CDR2 are SGHVS and FQNEAQ. CDR3 length equals 14 residues. V lost 1 base, J lost 5 bases, and 1 base stayed unmatched. The CDR3 loop is CASSLERGTGELFF. CDR3 nucleotides: TGTGCCAGCAGCTTAGAGCGGGGAACCGGGGAGCTGTTTTTT.

The chain employs TRBV12-3 or TRBV12-4 and TRBJ1-4; 9 bases align to TRBD1. The CDR3 consists of 13 residues. V gave up 7 bases and J gave up 10 bases; unmatched junction bases: 7. This CDR3 is CASTPQGAGKLFF. The CDR3 DNA reads TGTGCCAGCACCCCACAGGGGGCGGGAAAACTGTTTTTT.

The gene calls are TRBV4-1 and TRBJ2-7, with D possibly TRBD2 on 6 matching bases. CDR3 size: 16 residues. Germline V lookup: CDR1 MGHRA, CDR2 YSYEKL. V was pared by 3 bases and J by 0 bases, with 15 bases between. The CDR3 DNA reads TGCGCCAGCAGCCAGCCGACTAGTGGTCCCTCCTACGAGCAGTACTTC. This encodes CASSQPTSGPSYEQYF.

This chain links TRBV9 with TRBJ2-7; D is perhaps TRBD1 (6 bases). Germline lookup yields CDR1 SGDLS and CDR2 YYNGEE. CDR3 length equals 14 residues. Trimming took off 0 bases at V and 3 bases at J, with 10 bases between the two ends. The CDR3 loop is CASSVAGQNYEQYF. The CDR3 region has the DNA TGTGCCAGCAGCGTAGCCGGACAGAACTACGAGCAGTACTTC.